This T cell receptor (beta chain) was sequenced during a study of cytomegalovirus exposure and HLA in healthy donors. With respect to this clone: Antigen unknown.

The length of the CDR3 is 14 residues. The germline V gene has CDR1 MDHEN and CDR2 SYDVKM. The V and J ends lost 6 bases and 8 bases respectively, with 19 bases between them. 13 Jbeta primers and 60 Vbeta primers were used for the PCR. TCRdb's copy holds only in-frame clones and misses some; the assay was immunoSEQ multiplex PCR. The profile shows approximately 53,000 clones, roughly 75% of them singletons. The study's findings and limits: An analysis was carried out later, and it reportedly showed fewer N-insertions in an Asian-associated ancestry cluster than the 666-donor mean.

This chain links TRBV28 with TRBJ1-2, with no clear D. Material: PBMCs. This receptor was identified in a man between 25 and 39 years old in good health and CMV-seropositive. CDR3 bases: TGTGCCAGCAGGGAGGAGTTATGGGTTCGAGGCTACACCTTC. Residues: CASREELWVRGYTF.